This TCR beta chain originates from a study of cytomegalovirus exposure and HLA in healthy donors (dated by TCRdb to about 2017). Concerning the study at large: According to an earlier analysis of 587 of the donors, about 179 million T cells yielded 117 million unique TCR beta sequences and approximately 280 Gb of sequence data. Roughly 300 gigabases of sequencing data and about 92 million unique TCR sequences made up an early release that covered fewer than 650 HLA-typed donors. Of the roughly 400 genotyped donors, about 80% fell in the genetic ancestry cluster associated with self-reported Caucasian donors. The study aimed to test whether signatures of past pathogen exposure could be identified by cataloging public T cell receptors. The study used immunosequencing to profile the T cell repertoires of approximately 690 subjects and linked those repertoires to cytomegalovirus serostatus. Besides the first cohort of around 700 subjects, a separate validation cohort made up of 120 different subjects was used. To predict cytomegalovirus infection status, the study brought together high-throughput TCR immunosequencing, statistical association of individual TCRs with disease status, and machine learning. To study patterns of TCR occurrence, a later analysis re-analyzed previously published TCR beta repertoires from 550 to 800 donors and added high-resolution HLA genotyping. In the later analysis, no new phenotypic data were used to find candidate immune exposures; instead, reliance was placed on TCR beta sequences and their occurrence across donors. An earlier analysis of approximately 630 of the donors applied high-throughput TCR beta sequencing to assess whether each TCR beta V gene segment acted as functional or pseudogenic. Alongside the repertoire data, information on donor age, sex, ethnicity and CMV serostatus was compiled. A later genetic analysis used genome-wide SNP genotypes for about 60% of the roughly 700 donors, treating that subset as a discovery cohort. All discovery cohort repertoires had been generated using a single sequencing platform. Both class I and class II loci were covered by HLA typing, at four-digit resolution. Typing coverage varied by locus: about 620-630 donors for A, B, C, DRB1 and DQB1; under 550 for DQA1; 600 to 610 for DPA1; approximately 450 for DPB1. Roughly five DR-DQ haplotypes were treated as single units for association and clustering because of strong linkage in the cohort. On average, 235,054 unique TCR beta nucleotide sequences were sequenced per donor among a few hundred genotyped donors of the cohort, with approximately 18% of those sequences being non-productive.

Library construction relied on the immunoSEQ multiplex PCR assay. A mixture of 60 forward primers for TCR Vbeta segments and 13 reverse primers for TCR Jbeta segments was used in the multiplex PCR. The CDR3 region of rearranged TCR beta genes was amplified from genomic DNA by a multiplex PCR assay. The Illumina HiSeq System was used to sequence the amplified TCR beta libraries as 87-base-pair reads. The study's own analysis went as follows. Across the 700 or so repertoires, a later analysis counted 75 million to 90 million unique TCR beta chains, roughly 11 million of which were shared by at least two donors. A nearest-neighbor algorithm error-corrected the raw reads and collapsed the reads into unique sequences, merging closely related sequences to remove PCR and sequencing errors. To assign V, D and J gene segments, CDR3 sequences were aligned to IMGT reference sequences. For a sequence to be retained, a match of at least six nucleotides to both a V gene segment and a J gene segment was required. Rearrangements were classified as productive when the CDR3 lacked stop codons and remained in frame with V and J, and all other rearrangements were classified as non-productive. Following IMGT convention, CDR3 was defined as the stretch from the second conserved V-encoded cysteine up to the conserved J-encoded phenylalanine. The earlier analysis of 550 to 650 of the donors excluded any sequence lacking an unambiguous match to a single V gene segment. In an earlier analysis of 500 to 750 of the donors, V segments were called functional above 56.7% productive rearrangements and were called segregating when the between-donor standard deviation exceeded 5%. To diagnose cytomegalovirus status from the catalog of TCR beta chain sequences, a statistical classification framework was built. A later analysis assigned V and J genes by comparing TCR nucleotide sequences with IMGT/GENE-DB human TR gene sequences. The TCRdist pipeline was used in a later analysis to assign CDR3 sequences and most-parsimonious VDJ recombination scenarios. A later analysis defined each TCR beta chain by its CDR3 amino acid sequence plus V-gene family, and excluded reads lacking a unique V-gene family. In a later analysis, some 600 highly shared, low-generation-probability nucleotide sequences were removed to address suspected cross-contamination and a sequencing artifact. In a later analysis, a clonal expansion index for each public chain was calculated from normalized within-repertoire ranks of inferred template counts. In a later analysis, generation probabilities were computed with a VDJ recombination model fitted to out-of-frame rearrangements, and the resulting probabilities were checked against IGoR. In a later analysis, TCR-TCR, TCR-HLA and TCR-CMV co-occurrence was scored with hypergeometric tests, and a repertoire-size bias correction was applied to TCR pairs. False discovery rates were estimated in a later analysis by permuting HLA or CMV assignments 20 times. In a later analysis, co-occurring TCRs were grouped with DBSCAN, and TCRdist sequence similarity was added when clustering was performed within HLA-allele-positive subsets. Repertoires with fewer than 30,000 or more than 120,000 public chains were left out of co-occurrence clustering, as were a handful of repertoires with anomalous nucleotide sharing. TCRdb carries this immuneACCESS record with in-frame sequences only. Its versions omit some clonotypes, under half of them owing to an unresolved V gene in the studies checked, with the rest unexplained. The DNA gave D and trimming, while V, J and clone size come from that table. Counted in this sample were roughly 160,000 clones; more than 70% of them appeared once. About 1% of the sample goes to the ten largest clones.

Study-wide conclusions, independent of this receptor: When HLA alleles, especially DR and DQ, strongly co-occurred, TCR associations were difficult to assign to individual alleles. The authors suggested that the approach could potentially be extended to other disease states and immunological phenotypes. In a later analysis, most CMV-associated TCR beta chains were found to appear HLA-restricted, with HLA associations seemingly driven largely by CMV exposure. Because HLA typing was unavailable for some donors at each locus, only the typed subset was used in association tests. A cluster of highly shared sequence variants was judged likely to be a technical artifact of the sequencing pipeline. Cytomegalovirus status was reported to be diagnosed by the classifier with high specificity and sensitivity in both the original and validation cohorts. In an earlier analysis of around 500 of the donors, most TCR beta V segments appeared in productive rearrangements about 87% or about 30% of the time, broadly matching IMGT annotations. The presence/absence analyses assumed that sequencing depth was roughly uniform across donors, and that assumption may not be true. A later analysis reported that several top co-occurrence clusters appeared linked to parvovirus B19, influenza, CMV and Epstein-Barr virus. Because counts were too low, seventeen rarely observed V segments, including chromosome 9 orphons, were excluded from the earlier analysis of a few hundred of the donors. A few of the identified cytomegalovirus-associated TCR beta chains were confirmed in vitro to be specific for cytomegalovirus antigens. A further reported finding was that TCR beta sequences accurately predicted the HLA-A and HLA-B alleles for most subjects in the first cohort. CMV serostatus was the only immune exposure information available for the cohort. A later analysis associated about 17,000 TCR beta sequences with specific HLA alleles at a false discovery rate of 0.05. The study gave a list of 150 to 200 TCR beta chains associated with cytomegalovirus. A later genetic analysis reported fewer N-insertions in productive TCRs among donors in an Asian-associated ancestry cluster than the roughly 700-donor mean. In a later genetic analysis, a missense DCLRE1C variant was associated with V-gene and J-gene trimming of TCR beta chains, and the association was replicated in an independent cohort. Correlated functional status among segregating V segments might reflect linkage disequilibrium, but an unknown experimental factor could not be ruled out. Some IMGT-functional V segments, including TRBV6-2 and TRBV6-3, could not be distinguished by the 87-base-pair reads and were therefore excluded. Most TCR sequences were observed very rarely across donors, whereas some public TCRs were present in many individuals. Compared with equally common non-associated chains, HLA-associated TCR beta chains in a later analysis were more clonally expanded and had lower generation probabilities. In this cohort, only TCR beta chains were sequenced, and detectable features were limited by the absence of alpha or paired-chain data. A later analysis found that TCR association rates varied across HLA loci, with DRB1 alleles showing the most associated TCRs and HLA-C alleles the fewest.

V and J are trimmed by 2 bases and 2 bases, and the gene matches miss 10 bases of the junction. The CDR3 covers 20 residues, taking in both the cysteine and the phenylalanine. CDR3 DNA only is kept here, 60 bases in frame from base 1. CDR1 and CDR2, per the germline V gene, are MRHNA and SNTAGT. In the case of this clone: The antigen it recognizes is unknown. No quality values exist for individual bases; no much larger clone is one base distant.

The cohort was made up of 666 healthy bone marrow donors. Cohort members were all nominally healthy when sampled, although unrecorded immune exposures were likely present. The donor was CMV seronegative and was included in the group of a few hundred seronegative cohort members. A peripheral blood sample was collected from each donor, and TCR beta sequencing was performed on peripheral blood mononuclear cells. Genomic DNA was extracted from the blood cell samples with the Qiagen DNeasy Blood Extraction Kit. The chain is assembled from TRBV6-4 and TRBJ2-2, with TRBD2 identical over 14 junction bases. The origin of this receptor is a man aged 30 to 39 in good health and CMV-seronegative. Specimen: PBMCs. Here the CDR3 is given as CASSDPGGLAGESNTGELFF. Here is the DNA: TGTGCCAGCAGTGACCCTGGGGGACTAGCGGGGGAATCCAACACCGGGGAGCTGTTTTTT.